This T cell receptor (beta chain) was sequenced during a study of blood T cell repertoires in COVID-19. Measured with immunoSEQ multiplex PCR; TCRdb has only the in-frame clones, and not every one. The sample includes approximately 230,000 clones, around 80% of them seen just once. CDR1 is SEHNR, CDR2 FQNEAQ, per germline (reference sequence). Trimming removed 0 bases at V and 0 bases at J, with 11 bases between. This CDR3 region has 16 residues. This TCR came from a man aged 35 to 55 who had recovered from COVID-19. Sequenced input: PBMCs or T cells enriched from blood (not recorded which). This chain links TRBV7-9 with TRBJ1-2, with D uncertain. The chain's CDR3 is CASSLAAGSANYGYTF. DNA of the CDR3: TGTGCCAGCAGCTTAGCGGCGGGGAGTGCTAACTATGGCTACACCTTC.